This T cell receptor beta chain was sequenced during a study of Tregs in tolerant kidney transplant recipients (dated by TCRdb to about 2019). Broadly, across the study: The study applied TCRbeta sequencing to find donor-specific regulatory T cells before combined kidney and bone marrow transplantation and then followed those same cells after transplant. The research as a whole found: Because the study included only a small number of patients, the results must be confirmed in larger populations and under other immunosuppression protocols. PCR primers changed over time for some patients, so nucleotide-level comparison across those patients' samples was not possible. Donor-specific Treg expansion exceeded global Treg expansion in tolerant patients, suggesting antigen-driven rather than nonspecific expansion. Expanding Tregs with activated donor B cells appeared to identify the most biologically relevant and donor-specific TCRbeta repertoire. Biological reproducibility was not directly addressed, though technical replication error appeared minimal.

The time point label corresponds to: 6 months after combined kidney and bone marrow transplant. The transplants used related donors with nonmyeloablative bone marrow transplantation, and mixed chimerism in the human trials was transient. Thawed PBMCs were FACS-sorted into unstimulated Tregs (CD4+CD25+CD127-), CD4+ non-Tregs (CD4+CD25-), CD4 cells and CD8 cells. Patients were 4 combined kidney and bone marrow transplant recipients from the ITN036ST trial, and only these trial subjects had samples available. Healthy control blood was separated into PBMCs by Ficoll density gradient and cryopreserved, and patient PBMCs were collected both before and after transplant. From a lookup of the germline V gene, CDR1 and CDR2 are MRHNA and SNTAGT. V is shortened by 0 bases, J by 8 bases, and the region joining them spans 13 bases. The CDR3 contains 14 residues, cysteine and phenylalanine counted. Only the CDR3 DNA is retained, 42 bases long and in frame from the first base.

For TCRbeta CDR3 sequencing, genomic DNA was extracted from sorted cells using the QIAGEN DNeasy Blood and Tissue Kit. High-throughput TCRbeta CDR3 sequencing, which included PCR amplification with bias correction and internal controls, was done commercially through immunoSEQ. Per the source publication's procedure: A unique productive TCRbeta sequence was defined by the CDR3 nucleotide sequence when primers matched, and otherwise by the CDR3 amino acid sequence together with the Vbeta and Jbeta genes. To correct for sorting error, sequences found in more than one sorted population at a frequency ratio of 2:1 or less were discarded, and the remaining shared sequences were assigned to the population with the higher frequency. A sequence was defined as donor-reactive if the sequence was expanded at least 5-fold in CFSE-low cells compared with unstimulated cells and had a frequency of at least 0.01% in CFSE-low cells. Jensen-Shannon divergence, calculated on the top 100 TCRbeta sequences ranked by frequency, was used to quantify repertoire divergence. When a sample had multiple sequencing runs, each run was corrected for sorting error separately and the runs were then pooled. As stored in TCRdb, this immuneACCESS dataset retains in-frame rearrangements with V and J assigned. A fraction of the clones does not appear; measured against another copy, unresolved V genes explain less than half of the discrepancy, and the remainder lacks a known reason. V, J and clone size were drawn from that table, and D and trimming were deduced from the DNA. In this sample the table shows roughly 70,000 clones, more than 75% of which occur a single time. 3.5% to 4.5% of the sample is taken by the ten largest.

Comment on this clone: Its antigen is currently not known. Within one base of it there is no much larger clone, and no base qualities were kept.

The sample was CD4+ T cells from blood (PBMCs), taken 6 months after the transplant. The sequence was obtained from a human patient who received a combined kidney and bone marrow transplant. After a transplant, the donor of the graft may account for some T cells. The chain is assembled from TRBV6-4 and TRBJ1-2, with a weak D call of TRBD1 (5 bases match). The base sequence is TGTGCCAGCAGTGACTCGGGGGGTCAGCGCGGCTACACCTTC. It translates to CASSDSGGQRGYTF.